Reported below is one T cell receptor beta chain. Its specificity is unknown. Profiling relied on immunoSEQ multiplex PCR, and the TCRdb table lists in-frame clones only, not all of them. Of 45,000 to 55,000 clones listed, 80% were seen once; the top ten hold about 30%. Germline V gives CDR1 MNHEY, CDR2 SMNVEV (reference sequence). There are 13 residues in the CDR3. Trimming took off 5 bases at V and 2 bases at J, with 10 bases between the two ends. Time point of the sample: blood 2 weeks post-SBRT. The treatment here: 15 Gy SBRT to primary tumor, nephrectomy 4 weeks later. After SBRT, blood was collected at 2 and 4 weeks, plus baseline. This specimen belongs to a study of radiation and T cells in renal cell carcinoma. Across the whole study: Nephrectomy followed 15 Gy stereotactic body radiation by 4 weeks. Study conclusions and caveats: From baseline, blood top tumor clonotypes peaked at 2 weeks post-radiation.

The rearrangement uses TRBV27 and TRBJ2-7; tentatively, D is TRBD2 (5 bases). This sequence originates from an older woman with renal cell carcinoma. The sequencing here drew on blood, taken from a patient whose treatment included radiotherapy and nephrectomy. The CDR3, as DNA: TGTGCCAGCAGTAAGGCGGGCACCTACGAGCAGTACTTC. It encodes CASSKAGTYEQYF.